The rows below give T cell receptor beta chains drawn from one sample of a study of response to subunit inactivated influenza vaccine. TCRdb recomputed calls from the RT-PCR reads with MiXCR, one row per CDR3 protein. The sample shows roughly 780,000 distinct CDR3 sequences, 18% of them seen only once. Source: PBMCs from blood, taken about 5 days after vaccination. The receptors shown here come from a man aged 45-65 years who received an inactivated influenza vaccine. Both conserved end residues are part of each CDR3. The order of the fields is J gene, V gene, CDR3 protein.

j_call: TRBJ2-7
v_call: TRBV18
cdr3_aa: CASSPSALGFDEQYF

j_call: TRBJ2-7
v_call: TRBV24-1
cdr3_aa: CATSDAAYEQYF

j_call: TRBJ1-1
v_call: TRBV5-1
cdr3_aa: CASSPRQGAKGTEAFF

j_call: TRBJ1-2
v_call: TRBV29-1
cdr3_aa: CSVGGRGGGYTF

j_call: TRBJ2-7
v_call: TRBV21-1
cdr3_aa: CASSITGHTYEQYF

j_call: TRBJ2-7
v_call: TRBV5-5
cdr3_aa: CASSLGWKGSLNEQYF

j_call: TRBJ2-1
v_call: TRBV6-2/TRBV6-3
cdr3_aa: CASTKGYVSYNEQFF

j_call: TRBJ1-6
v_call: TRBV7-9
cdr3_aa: CASSLSGQGGSPLHF

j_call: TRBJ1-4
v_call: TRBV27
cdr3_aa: CASIDEKLFF

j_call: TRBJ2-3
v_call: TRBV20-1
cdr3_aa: CSARTRRTDTQYF

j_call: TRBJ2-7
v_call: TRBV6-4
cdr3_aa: CASRVHRGLGGSYEQYF

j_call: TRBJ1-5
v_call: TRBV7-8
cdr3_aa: CASSLLTLGNQPQHF

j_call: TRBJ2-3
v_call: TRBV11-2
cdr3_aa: CASSRISGRAFTDTQYF

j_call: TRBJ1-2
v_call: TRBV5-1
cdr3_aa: CASSLSRDNYGYTF

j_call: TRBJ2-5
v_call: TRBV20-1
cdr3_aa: CSANGFLETQYF

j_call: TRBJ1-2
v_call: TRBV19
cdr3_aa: CASSVLGYGYTF

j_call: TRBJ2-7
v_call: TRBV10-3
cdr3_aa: CAISEGAPYEQYF

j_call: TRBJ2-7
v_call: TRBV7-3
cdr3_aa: CASSSDRVGLPSYEQYF

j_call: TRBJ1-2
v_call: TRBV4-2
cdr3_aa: CASSQSTRGYTF

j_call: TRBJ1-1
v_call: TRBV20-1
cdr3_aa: CSARDPSGGMNTEAFF

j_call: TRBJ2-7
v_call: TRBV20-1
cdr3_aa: CSASHRGLPISWDSYEQYF

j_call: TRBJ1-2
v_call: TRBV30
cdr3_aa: CAWSDTNYGYTF

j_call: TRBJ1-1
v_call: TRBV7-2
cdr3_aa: CASSLAGAQGVAFF

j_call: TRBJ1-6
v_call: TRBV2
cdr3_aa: CASTDRNNSPLHF

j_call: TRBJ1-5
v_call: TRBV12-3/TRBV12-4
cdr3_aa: CASSLVGGYQPQHF

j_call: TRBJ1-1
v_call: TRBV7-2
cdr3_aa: CASSLAVGGWTEAFF

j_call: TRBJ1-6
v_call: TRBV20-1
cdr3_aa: CSARLAALPTLHF

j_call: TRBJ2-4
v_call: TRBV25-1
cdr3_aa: CASAGTPEYF

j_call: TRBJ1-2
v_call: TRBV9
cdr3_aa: CASSVGSRTDYGYTF

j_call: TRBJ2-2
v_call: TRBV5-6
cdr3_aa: CASSLSRELFF

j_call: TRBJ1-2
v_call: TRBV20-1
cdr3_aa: CSARDSSGTVYGYTF

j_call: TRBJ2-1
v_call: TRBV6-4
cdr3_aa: CATSRGQFF